This TCR beta chain was recorded in a study of blood T cell repertoires in COVID-19. In the study overall: T cells, B-cell-depleted T cells, or PBMCs provided the cDNA or gDNA that served as material.

Trimming removed 3 bases from V and 5 bases from J; junction bases left unmatched: 7. The CDR3 contains 14 residues. The V gene's germline CDR1 is GTSNPN and CDR2 SVGIG (reference sequence). Seattle participants joined during active infection and were tracked over time. TCRdb's copy holds only in-frame clones and misses some; the assay was immunoSEQ multiplex PCR. Of around 50,000 clones detected, 93% appear once; the ten largest clones hold roughly 0.99%. The chain links TRBV30 to TRBJ2-3; 8 bases line up with TRBD2. The specimen was peripheral blood. The TCR was taken from a man aged 60 to 69 with COVID-19, enrolled during active disease. CDR3: CAWSRAGGKDTQYF. In DNA form, the CDR3 reads TGTGCCTGGAGCCGGGCGGGGGGCAAAGATACGCAGTATTTT.